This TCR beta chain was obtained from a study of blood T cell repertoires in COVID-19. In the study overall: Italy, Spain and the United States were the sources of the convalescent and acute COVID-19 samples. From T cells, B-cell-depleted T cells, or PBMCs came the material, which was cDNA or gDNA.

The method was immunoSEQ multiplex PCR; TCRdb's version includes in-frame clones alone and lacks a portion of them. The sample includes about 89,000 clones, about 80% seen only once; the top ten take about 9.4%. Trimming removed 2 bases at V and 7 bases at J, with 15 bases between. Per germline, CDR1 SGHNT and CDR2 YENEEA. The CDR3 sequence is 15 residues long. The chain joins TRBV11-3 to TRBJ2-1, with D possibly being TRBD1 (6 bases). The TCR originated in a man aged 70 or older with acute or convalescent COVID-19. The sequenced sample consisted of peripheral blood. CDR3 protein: CASSLSRGRGNEQFF. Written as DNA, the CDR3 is TGTGCCAGCAGCTTATCGAGGGGAAGGGGGAATGAGCAGTTCTTC.